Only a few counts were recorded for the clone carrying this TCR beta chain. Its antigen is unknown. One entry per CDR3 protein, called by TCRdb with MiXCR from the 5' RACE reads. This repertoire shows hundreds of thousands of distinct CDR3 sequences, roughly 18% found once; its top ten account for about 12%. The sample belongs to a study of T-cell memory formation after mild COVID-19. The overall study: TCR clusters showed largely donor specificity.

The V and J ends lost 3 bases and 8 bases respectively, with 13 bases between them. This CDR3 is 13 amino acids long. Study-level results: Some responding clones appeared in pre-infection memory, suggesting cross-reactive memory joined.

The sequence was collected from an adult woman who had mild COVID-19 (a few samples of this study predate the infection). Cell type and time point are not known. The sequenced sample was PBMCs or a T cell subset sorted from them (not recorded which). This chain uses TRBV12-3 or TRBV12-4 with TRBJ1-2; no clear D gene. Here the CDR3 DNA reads TGTGCCAGCAGTTTCTCTTCAGGAGAAGGCTACACCTTC. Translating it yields CASSFSSGEGYTF.